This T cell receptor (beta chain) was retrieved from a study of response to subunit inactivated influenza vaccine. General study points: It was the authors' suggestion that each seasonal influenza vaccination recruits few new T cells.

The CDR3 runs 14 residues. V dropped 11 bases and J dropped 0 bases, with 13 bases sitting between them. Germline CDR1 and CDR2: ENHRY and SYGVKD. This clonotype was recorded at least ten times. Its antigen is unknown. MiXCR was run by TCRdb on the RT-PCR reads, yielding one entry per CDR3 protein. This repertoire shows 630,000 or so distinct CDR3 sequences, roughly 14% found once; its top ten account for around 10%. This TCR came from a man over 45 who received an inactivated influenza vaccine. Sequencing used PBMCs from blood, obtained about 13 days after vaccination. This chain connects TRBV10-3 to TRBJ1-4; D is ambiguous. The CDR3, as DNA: TGTGCCGCCGGAGGCGGTGCAACTAATGAAAAACTGTTTTTT. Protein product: CAAGGGATNEKLFF.